These 7 T cell receptor beta chains originate from one sample sequenced in a study of cytomegalovirus exposure and HLA in healthy donors. Primers for the PCR totalled 60 Vbeta and 13 Jbeta. Using immunoSEQ multiplex PCR, the repertoire was profiled, and TCRdb retains in-frame clones only, with some absent. The data contain about 110,000 clones, almost 75% of them singletons. Specimen: PBMCs. All receptors come from a man aged 35 to 55 in good health and CMV-seronegative.

This clone was observed a single time. CDR3 DNA sequence: TGCGCCAGCAGCTTGGCGGGACAGGGAAATTCACCCCTCCACTTT. Encoded protein: CASSLAGQGNSPLHF. J is TRBJ1-6 and V is TRBV5-1, with 9 bases lining up with TRBD1. Germline V lookup: CDR1 SGHRS, CDR2 YFSETQ. CDR3 length equals 15 residues. J lost 7 bases, V lost 0 bases, and 2 bases had no gene match. Full variable domain (rest looked up from reference TRBV5-1 and TRBJ1-6): KAGVTQTPRYLIKTRGQQVTLSCSPISGHRSVSWYQQTPGQGLQFLFEYFSETQRNKGNFPGRFSGRQFSNSRSEMNVSTLELGDSALYLCASSLAGQGNSPLHFGNGTRLTVT.

CDR3 DNA sequence: TGCGCCAGCAGCTACAGGACAGACTACGAGCAGTACTTC. The encoded protein is CASSYRTDYEQYF. This sequence joins TRBV5-1 and TRBJ2-7; D possibly corresponds to TRBD1 (6 bases). Trimming stripped 3 bases from V and 3 bases from J, with 10 bases between. CDR1 and CDR2 from the germline V gene are SGHRS and YFSETQ. This CDR3 has 13 amino acids. The full variable domain, its missing parts supplied by reference TRBV5-1 and TRBJ2-7, is KAGVTQTPRYLIKTRGQQVTLSCSPISGHRSVSWYQQTPGQGLQFLFEYFSETQRNKGNFPGRFSGRQFSNSRSEMNVSTLELGDSALYLCASSYRTDYEQYFGPGTRLTVT.

This sequence joins TRBV18 and TRBJ2-7; D may be TRBD2 (5 bases). From germline, CDR1 is KGHSH and CDR2 LQKENI. V lost 2 bases and J 3 bases, leaving 11 bases between the germline ends. The CDR3 loop spans 14 amino acids. CDR3 sequence reads: CASSPGRGSYEQYF. CDR3 nucleotides: TGTGCCAGCTCACCAGGTCGAGGGAGCTACGAGCAGTACTTC.

The rearrangement links TRBV4-1 to TRBJ1-4, with D possibly being TRBD1 (5 bases). Per the germline V gene, CDR1 is MGHRA and CDR2 is YSYEKL. V was cut by 1 base and J by 1 base, with 16 bases left in between. The CDR3 loop spans 18 amino acids. CDR3: CASSQGGGAGRTNEKLFF. Here the CDR3 DNA reads TGCGCCAGCAGCCAAGGGGGCGGGGCAGGGAGAACTAATGAAAAACTGTTTTTT.

This chain links TRBV29-1 with TRBJ2-7, with TRBD1 matching over 9 bases. The V segment lost 5 bases and the J segment 3 bases; nucleotides outside the gene matches: 8. Germline loops: CDR1 SQVTM, CDR2 ANQGSEA. The length of the CDR3 is 14 residues. This CDR3 reads CSVTWTGENYEQYF. The CDR3 DNA reads TGCAGCGTTACCTGGACAGGGGAAAACTACGAGCAGTACTTC.

Note on this clone: The junction departs from the called germline gene at one end, perhaps through a read error. The gene calls are TRBV4-1 and TRBJ2-7, with TRBD2 matching over 8 bases. This CDR3 has 20 amino acids. Germline CDR1 is MGHRA and CDR2 is YSYEKL. CDR3 region: CASSQEPQRTRVGGAYEQYF. The CDR3 region has the DNA TGCGCCAGCAGTCAAGAACCCCAGAGGACTAGGGTCGGGGGGGCCTACGAGCAGTACTTC.

The chain carries TRBV6-5 and TRBJ2-3; the D gene is possibly TRBD2 (6 bases). CDR1 MNHEY and CDR2 SVGAGI come from the germline V gene. V was pared by 5 bases and J by 7 bases, with 13 bases between. CDR3 length equals 13 residues. The CDR3 nucleotides are TGTGCCAGCAGTCCTCAGACTAGTCATACGCAGTATTTT. It is translated as CASSPQTSHTQYF.